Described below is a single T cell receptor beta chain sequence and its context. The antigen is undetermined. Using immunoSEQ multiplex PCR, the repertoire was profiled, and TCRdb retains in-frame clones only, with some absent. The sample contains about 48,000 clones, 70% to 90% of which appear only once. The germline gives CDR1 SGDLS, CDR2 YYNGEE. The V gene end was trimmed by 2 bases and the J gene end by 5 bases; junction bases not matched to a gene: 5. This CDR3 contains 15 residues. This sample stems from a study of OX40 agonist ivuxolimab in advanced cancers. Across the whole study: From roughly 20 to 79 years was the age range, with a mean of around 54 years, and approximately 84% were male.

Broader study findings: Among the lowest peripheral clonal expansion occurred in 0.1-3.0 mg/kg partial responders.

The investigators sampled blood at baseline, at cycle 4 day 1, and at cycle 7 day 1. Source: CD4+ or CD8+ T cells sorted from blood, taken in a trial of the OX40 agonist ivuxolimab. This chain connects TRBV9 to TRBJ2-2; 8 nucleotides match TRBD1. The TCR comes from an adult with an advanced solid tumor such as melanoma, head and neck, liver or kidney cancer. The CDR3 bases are TGTGCCAGCAGCGTGGACAGGGTAGGGACCGGGGAGCTGTTTTTT. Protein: CASSVDRVGTGELFF.